This paragraph covers one TCR beta chain sequence. Sequencing was performed with immunoSEQ multiplex PCR; in TCRdb, only in-frame clones are kept and a portion is missing. The sample holds about 370,000 clones; 80% to 90% are singletons and the top ten take 10%. The data originate from a study of blood T cell repertoires in COVID-19. Trimming cost V 7 bases and J 4 bases, with 10 bases left between them. The CDR3 is 13 residues long. Per germline, CDR1 MNHEY and CDR2 SVGAGI. The V call is TRBV6-5, the J call TRBJ2-2; D might be TRBD1 (6 bases). This clonotype was obtained from a woman aged 25-40 years with COVID-19, enrolled during active disease. Sequencing was performed on peripheral blood. The CDR3 loop is CASTSQGTGELFF. CDR3 DNA: TGTGCCAGCACTTCACAGGGCACCGGGGAGCTGTTTTTT.